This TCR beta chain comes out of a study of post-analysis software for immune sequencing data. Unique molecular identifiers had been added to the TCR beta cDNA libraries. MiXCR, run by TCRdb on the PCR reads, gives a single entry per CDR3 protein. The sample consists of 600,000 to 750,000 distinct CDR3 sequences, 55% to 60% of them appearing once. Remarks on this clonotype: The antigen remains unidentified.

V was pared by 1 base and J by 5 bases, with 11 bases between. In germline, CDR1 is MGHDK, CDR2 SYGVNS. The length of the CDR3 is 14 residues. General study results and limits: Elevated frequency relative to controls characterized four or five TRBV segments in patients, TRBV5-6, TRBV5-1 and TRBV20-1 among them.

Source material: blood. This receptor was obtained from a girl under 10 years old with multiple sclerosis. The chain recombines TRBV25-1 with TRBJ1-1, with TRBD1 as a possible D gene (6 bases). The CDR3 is CASSEWNGQTEAFF. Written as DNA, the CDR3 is TGTGCCAGCAGTGAATGGAATGGACAGACTGAAGCTTTCTTT.